In this sample, the clone carrying this TCR beta chain turned up once. Its specificity is not known. Reverse transcribing all isolated RNA meant expressed TCRB transcripts were sequenced. Repertoires were generated with immunoSEQ multiplex PCR, while TCRdb's copy carries only in-frame clones and drops some. The sample contains under 300,000 clones, around 22% of which appear only once. This sample is part of a study of beta chain features in type 1 diabetes. Study-wide results and limits: When Type 1 diabetes patients were examined, their TCRB CDR3s proved moderately but significantly shorter in all four CD4+ subsets.

The CDR3 loop spans 15 amino acids. Looked up from germline, CDR1 is MNHEY and CDR2 is SVGAGI. V shed 0 bases, J shed 4 bases, and the junction held 2 bases outside the gene matches. The sequencing sample was made of naive CD4+ T cells from blood. The receptor was derived from a woman aged 25 to 39 with type 1 diabetes. The genes are TRBV6-5 and TRBJ2-3; 9 nucleotides match TRBD1. The CDR3: CASSYSDRGPDTQYF. CDR3 nucleotides: TGTGCCAGCAGTTACTCGGACAGGGGACCAGATACGCAGTATTTT.